This entry lists 22 T cell receptor beta chains sequenced from one sample in a study of T cell repertoires in cytomegalovirus infection. One entry per CDR3 protein, called by TCRdb with MiXCR from the reads. The table shows about 260,000 distinct CDR3 sequences, with approximately 8.3% occurring only once. The source material was PBMCs. The receptors derive from a human donor in good health (CMV status not recorded). Some clones in this sample may be carry-over from other donors' samples.

Many counts were recorded for this clonotype. The gene calls are TRBV7-2 and TRBJ1-5; D gene ambiguous. V lost 6 bases and J 4 bases, leaving 16 bases between the germline ends. Germline V gene lookup returns CDR1 SGHTA and CDR2 FQGNSA. CDR3 length: 15 residues. The DNA for the CDR3 is TGTGCCAGCAGTGAAGGCCCTGGTGGAAATCAGCCCCAGCATTTT. Amino acids: CASSEGPGGNQPQHF. Supplemented by reference TRBV7-2 and TRBJ1-5, the full variable domain reads GAGVSQSPSNKVTEKGKDVELRCDPISGHTALYWYRQSLGQGLEFLIYFQGNSAPDKSGLPSDRFSAERTGGSVSTLTIQRTQQEDSAVYLCASSEGPGGNQPQHFGDGTRLSIL.

This clonotype was seen ten or more times. CDR3 region: CASSSPSGARANYGYTF. CDR3 nucleotides: TGTGCCAGCAGCTCCCCGTCTGGGGCCAGAGCTAACTATGGCTACACCTTC. V and J are TRBV11-2 and TRBJ1-2, with D possibly TRBD1 on 5 matching bases. The CDR3 contains 17 residues. The germline V and J ends were trimmed by 4 bases and 0 bases, with 18 bases remaining between them. Germline values: CDR1 SGHAT, CDR2 FQNNGV.

This clonotype was recorded at least ten times. The chain has TRBV7-8 and TRBJ1-2; 8 nucleotides align to TRBD1. From germline, CDR1 is SGHVS and CDR2 FQNEAQ. This CDR3 has 17 amino acids. The ends lost 7 bases at V and 2 bases at J; junction bases unmatched: 15. The CDR3 DNA reads TGTGCCAGCACCTCTAGAATGGGTCAGGGGGCGAACTATGGCTACACCTTC. As protein: CASTSRMGQGANYGYTF.

This clonotype was counted ten times or more. This rearrangement joins TRBV19 to TRBJ1-1; 9 bases align to TRBD1. With V trimmed by 3 bases and J by 6 bases, 14 bases remained unmatched. The CDR3 totals 17 residues. CDR1 and CDR2 from the germline V gene are LNHDA and SQIVND (reference sequence). The CDR3 DNA reads as TGTGCCAGTAGTATCCCAGACAGGGGGTCGTTAGACCCTGAAGCTTTCTTT. It specifies CASSIPDRGSLDPEAFF.

The sample holds many counts of this clonotype. The chain recombines TRBV7-2 with TRBJ2-1, with 9 bases identical to TRBD1. Germline V gives CDR1 SGHTA, CDR2 FQGNSA. The CDR3 is made up of 15 amino acids. With V trimmed by 7 bases and J by 4 bases, 8 bases remained unmatched. CDR3 region: CASTKRDRDYNEQFF. CDR3 nucleotide sequence: TGTGCCAGCACCAAGAGGGACAGGGATTACAATGAGCAGTTCTTC.

The table lists this clonotype with many counts. V usage is TRBV7-2 and J usage is TRBJ1-1; 8 nucleotides line up with TRBD1. In germline, CDR1 is SGHTA, CDR2 FQGNSA. The CDR3 covers 16 residues. V was clipped by 2 bases and J by 5 bases; unmatched bases: 10. The chain's CDR3 is CASSLSPAGGGTEAFF. The CDR3 coding sequence is TGTGCCAGCAGCTTATCCCCGGCAGGGGGCGGGACTGAAGCTTTCTTT.

This clonotype was counted between two and nine times. V gene TRBV18 combines with J gene TRBJ2-7, with D possibly TRBD1 on 5 matching bases. Germline V CDR1 and CDR2: KGHSH, LQKENI. There are 16 residues in the CDR3. The V and J ends lost 0 bases and 7 bases respectively, with 19 bases between them. The DNA for the CDR3 is TGTGCCAGCTCACCACCGTTAGGACAAGACTCTACGGAGCAGTACTTC. Translated, it gives CASSPPLGQDSTEQYF. The variable domain in full, completed from reference TRBV18 and TRBJ2-7, reads NAGVMQNPRHLVRRRGQEARLRCSPMKGHSHVYWYRQLPEEGLKFMVYLQKENIIDESGMPKERFSAEFPKEGPSILRIQQVVRGDSAAYFCASSPPLGQDSTEQYFGPGTRLTVT.

The V and J genes are TRBV11-2 and TRBJ2-1, with D tentatively TRBD1 (6 bases). Germline CDR1 and CDR2: SGHAT and FQNNGV. CDR3 length: 16 amino acids. The ends were cut back, 5 bases at V and 7 bases at J, with 21 bases in the middle. The CDR3 region is CASSPKRGWERNEQFF. In nucleotides, the CDR3 is TGTGCCAGCAGCCCTAAGAGGGGGTGGGAGAGGAATGAGCAGTTCTTC. Using reference TRBV11-2 and TRBJ2-1 for the parts outside the CDR3, the full variable domain is EAGVAQSPRYKIIEKRQSVAFWCNPISGHATLYWYQQILGQGPKLLIQFQNNGVVDDSQLPKDRFSAERLKGVDSTLKIQPAKLEDSAVYLCASSPKRGWERNEQFFGPGTRLTVL.

This clonotype has only one observation. The V gene is TRBV19, the J gene TRBJ2-4; TRBD2 aligns across 8 bases. The V segment lost 1 base and the J segment 1 base; nucleotides outside the gene matches: 6. Germline CDR1 is LNHDA and CDR2 is SQIVND (reference sequence). The CDR3 is 17 residues long. CDR3 DNA: TGTGCCAGTAGTATAGGAGCGGGGGCCGGGGCCAAAAACATTCAGTACTTC. Translation: CASSIGAGAGAKNIQYF.

This clonotype was counted at least ten times. The J gene is TRBJ1-2, the V gene TRBV7-8; 9 nucleotides line up with TRBD1. After removal of 4 bases from V and 6 bases from J, the junction contained 9 bases not matched to a gene. Germline V gene lookup returns CDR1 SGHVS and CDR2 FQNEAQ. The CDR3 runs to 15 residues. CDR3 sequence (DNA): TGTGCCAGCAGCTACCTTGACAGGGGGAAGGATGGCTACACCTTC. Protein: CASSYLDRGKDGYTF.

The rearrangement joins TRBV15 to TRBJ2-5; perhaps TRBD1 as D (6 bases). The CDR3 spans 14 residues. The V end lost 5 bases, the J end lost 2 bases, and 12 bases lay between the germline ends. Germline V gene sequence: CDR1 LNHNV, CDR2 YYDKDF (reference sequence). CDR3 in amino acids: CATSWTDTQETQYF. CDR3 coding DNA: TGTGCCACCAGCTGGACAGACACTCAAGAGACCCAGTACTTC.

In DNA form, the CDR3 reads TGCAGCTGTAGGGCGATGAACACTGAAGCTTTCTTT. It yields the protein CSCRAMNTEAFF. The V call is TRBV29-1, the J call TRBJ1-1; D is uncertain. Trimming shortened V by 8 bases and J by 0 bases, and 10 bases separated the two germline ends. This CDR3 region has 12 residues. Germline CDR1 reads SQVTM; CDR2 reads ANQGSEA.

This clonotype came up many times. This chain connects TRBV5-4 to TRBJ1-1; the D is unclear. Germline CDR1 SGHNT, CDR2 YYREEE (reference sequence). The V gene lost 0 bases and the J gene lost 8 bases, with 5 bases spanning the gap. The CDR3 is 11 residues long. CDR3 in amino acids: CASSLGQEAFF. The DNA of the CDR3 is TGTGCCAGCAGCTTGGGGCAGGAAGCTTTCTTT. The whole variable domain, remainder taken from reference TRBV5-4 and TRBJ1-1, is ETGVTQSPTHLIKTRGQQVTLRCSSQSGHNTVSWYQQALGQGPQFIFQYYREEENGRGNFPPRFSGLQFPNYSSELNVNALELDDSALYLCASSLGQEAFFGQGTRLTVV.

In this sample, this clonotype turned up a few times. V and J are TRBV30 and TRBJ2-7; 15 bases are shared with TRBD2. The CDR3 extends over 19 amino acids. Losses at the gene ends were 3 bases for V and 4 bases for J; bases not matched to a gene: 16. Germline CDR1 and CDR2: GTSNPN and SVGIG (reference sequence). The CDR3 is CAWSSSRTSGGAQGYEQYF. In DNA form, the CDR3 reads TGTGCCTGGAGCTCCTCAAGGACTAGCGGGGGGGCCCAGGGGTACGAGCAGTACTTC.

This clonotype was seen ten or more times. J is TRBJ2-2 and V is TRBV7-2; D unresolved. This CDR3 has 12 amino acids. From germline, CDR1 is SGHTA and CDR2 FQGNSA. Trimming took 1 base from V and 6 from J, leaving 3 bases between them. For the CDR3, the DNA is TGTGCCAGCAGCTTAGACCCCGGGGAGCTGTTTTTT. It is translated as CASSLDPGELFF.

The chain couples TRBV19 to TRBJ2-3; the D is unclear. The CDR3 extends over 14 amino acids. Germline V lookup: CDR1 LNHDA, CDR2 SQIVND (reference sequence). The V end lost 6 bases, the J end lost 2 bases, and 12 bases lay between the germline ends. The CDR3 spells CASRGFGSTDTQYF. The CDR3 nucleotides are TGTGCCAGTAGAGGCTTTGGGTCCACAGATACGCAGTATTTT.

This clonotype came up many times. The chain links TRBV28 to TRBJ1-2; D perhaps matches TRBD1 (5 bases). Germline values: CDR1 MDHEN, CDR2 SYDVKM. The V end was cut by 6 bases, the J end by 7 bases, with 18 bases between. CDR3 size: 14 residues. The DNA of the CDR3 is TGTGCCAGCAGCCTCGACAGTCTTCGTGGTGGCTACACCTTC. Amino acids: CASSLDSLRGGYTF.

This clonotype was seen repeatedly, ten times or more. V and J are TRBV7-2 and TRBJ1-1; the D is unclear. Trimming took off 0 bases at V and 5 bases at J, with 10 bases between the two ends. The CDR3 is made up of 14 amino acids. The germline CDR1 and CDR2 sequences are SGHTA and FQGNSA. As DNA, the CDR3 is TGTGCCAGCAGCTTAGCTGTAGGGAAAACTGAAGCTTTCTTT. It specifies CASSLAVGKTEAFF.

At least ten counts were recorded for this clonotype. The chain carries TRBV7-2 and TRBJ2-1, with D perhaps matching TRBD2 (5 bases). The germline V and J ends were trimmed by 3 bases and 5 bases, with 14 bases remaining between them. CDR1 is SGHTA and CDR2 is FQGNSA in the germline V gene. The CDR3 covers 15 residues. The CDR3 DNA is TGTGCCAGCAGCTTCCTGAGCGGTGCCGACAATGAGCAGTTCTTC. This gives the protein CASSFLSGADNEQFF.

This clonotype was counted at least ten times. The chain recombines TRBV7-8 with TRBJ2-2, with unresolved D. Germline loops: CDR1 SGHVS, CDR2 FQNEAQ. Deletions cut 3 bases from V and 7 bases from J, with 6 bases between. CDR3 length: 12 amino acids. The CDR3 sequence is CASSFLGGELFF. Here the CDR3 DNA reads TGTGCCAGCAGCTTTCTTGGCGGGGAGCTGTTTTTT.

This clonotype has at least ten counts. This chain links TRBV6-5 with TRBJ2-3; TRBD2 aligns across 12 bases. The CDR3 is made up of 16 amino acids. The V segment lost 4 bases and the J segment 3 bases; nucleotides outside the gene matches: 5. CDR1 is MNHEY, CDR2 SVGAGI, per germline. The chain's CDR3 is CASSFWTSGNTDTQYF. In DNA, the CDR3 is TGTGCCAGCAGTTTTTGGACTAGCGGGAATACAGATACGCAGTATTTT.

This clonotype has a count of ten or more. The J gene is TRBJ2-2, the V gene TRBV7-8, with 8 bases matching TRBD2. The J segment lost 6 bases and the V segment lost 11 bases, leaving 8 bases of the junction unmatched. The CDR3 extends over 13 amino acids. Germline CDR1 SGHVS, CDR2 FQNEAQ. CDR3 bases: TGTGCCCACGCGCCGGGGGGGGCCGGGGAGCTGTTTTTT. Translating gives CAHAPGGAGELFF.